Sequencing of this T cell receptor (beta chain) was carried out in a study of STAT5B mutations in CD4+ large granular lymphocyte leukemia. Study outcomes and limitations: Top patient clones used TRBV06 genes more often: 8/27 versus 2/35 in controls. Around 25% of private leukemic clonotypes occurred rarely in other patients' non-leukemic repertoires.

Healthy controls were blood donor buffy coats. Methods used by the authors: Productive clonotypes were detectable down to 2.59 x 10-5 frequency. The assay was immunoSEQ multiplex PCR, and TCRdb's table has in-frame clones only and misses some. V and J calls and clone size are as listed in that table; D and trimming were resolved from the DNA. The repertoire consists of some 29,000 clones, with just under 80% occurring once and the leading ten covering approximately 1.1%. As for this clone: Its matching antigen is unknown.

The germline V gene has CDR1 SNHLY and CDR2 FYNNEI. CDR3 size: 13 residues. The V gene lost 7 bases and the J gene lost 0 bases, with 9 bases spanning the gap. Sequencing was done on a sample of CD4+ T cells from blood buffy coats. The TCR originated in a human donor in good health. The rearrangement uses TRBV2 and TRBJ1-1; no reliable D call. The CDR3 region has the DNA TGTGCCAGCAAGGGATTCTTGAACACTGAAGCTTTCTTT. It encodes CASKGFLNTEAFF.